One and the same sample provided the 17 T cell receptor beta chains below, sequenced in a study of T cells after yellow fever vaccination (dated by TCRdb to the late 2010s). The label giving this sample's treatment or condition can be read as: live attenuated yellow fever vaccine strain. The library was obtained by 5' RACE. TCRdb shows the sequencer as Illumina NovaSeq 6000. TCRdb applied fastp at Q25 and MiXCR to the public reads, then kept only in-frame beta chains. Duplicate CDR3 protein sequences are folded into a single record with the most common DNA and genes. The sample contains under 200,000 distinct CDR3 sequences, approximately 10% of them found a single time. Jointly, the top ten make up about 40% of the sample. This specimen was CD8+ T cells sorted from PBMCs, taken 15 days after the yellow fever booster vaccination. These receptors all come from a man younger than 35 who received the YFV17D yellow fever vaccine.

The rearrangement uses TRBV20-1 and TRBJ2-3, with 12 bases that match TRBD2. The germline V gene has CDR1 DFQATT and CDR2 SNEGSKA (reference sequence). J gave up 1 base and V 5 bases, and 7 bases lay outside the gene matches. The CDR3 covers 16 residues. The CDR3 sequence is CSALAGGLTGTDTQYF. The CDR3 coding sequence is TGCAGTGCTCTAGCGGGGGGGCTTACGGGCACAGATACGCAGTATTTT.

The rearrangement links TRBV5-1 to TRBJ2-1; 9 bases are a match to TRBD1. The CDR3 consists of 14 residues. Germline CDR1 is SGHRS and CDR2 is YFSETQ. V gave up 7 bases and J gave up 6 bases; unmatched junction bases: 8. The DNA of the CDR3 is TGCGCCAGCCGGGGACAGGGAGGTGTCAATGAGCAGTTCTTC. Its protein is CASRGQGGVNEQFF.

The chain is built from TRBV7-3 and TRBJ2-3, with 9 bases matching TRBD2. CDR1 is SGHTA, CDR2 FQGTGA, per germline. The CDR3 has 15 amino acids. V dropped 0 bases and J dropped 3; count of bases not matched to a gene: 1. The CDR3 DNA reads as TGTGCCAGCAGCTTAACGGGACTAGCAACAGATACGCAGTATTTT. It yields the protein CASSLTGLATDTQYF.

The V and J genes are TRBV4-3 and TRBJ2-6; D is unclear. Trimming shortened V by 4 bases and J by 1 base, and 11 bases separated the two germline ends. The CDR3 covers 16 residues. CDR1 is LGHNA and CDR2 is YSLEER in the germline V gene. CDR3 coding DNA: TGCGCCAGCAGCCTCCTCGTGCAGTCTGGGGCCAACGTCCTGACTTTC. It encodes CASSLLVQSGANVLTF.

The genes are TRBV12-3 or TRBV12-4 and TRBJ1-1; D remains ambiguous. CDR3 length: 16 residues. V lost 5 bases and J 1 base, leaving 17 bases between the germline ends. CDR3 DNA: TGTGCCAGCAGTCGGAATGGCCTCCAGTCGAACACTGAAGCTTTCTTT. This sequence encodes CASSRNGLQSNTEAFF.

This clonotype occurred a few times. The chain employs TRBV6-4 and TRBJ2-7, with 8 nucleotides matching TRBD2. Germline loops: CDR1 MRHNA, CDR2 SNTAGT. Losses at the gene ends were 3 bases for V and 1 base for J; bases not matched to a gene: 2. This CDR3 is 14 amino acids long. CDR3 nucleotide sequence: TGTGCCAGCAGTGAAGTAGCGGGGTCCTACGAGCAGTACTTC. Translation gives CASSEVAGSYEQYF.

CDR3 protein: CASSPRAGQGETQYF. The CDR3 region has the DNA TGTGCCAGCTCACCAAGAGCGGGCCAAGGCGAGACCCAGTACTTC. The V call is TRBV18, the J call TRBJ2-5, with TRBD2 as a possible D gene (6 bases). Germline CDR1 KGHSH, CDR2 LQKENI. CDR3 length equals 15 residues. V was cut by 2 bases and J by 5 bases, with 15 bases left in between.

This clonotype was picked up a small number of times. The V call is TRBV29-1, the J call TRBJ2-2, with no clear D. There are 12 residues in the CDR3. V was pared by 4 bases and J by 4 bases, with 7 bases between. The germline CDR1 and CDR2 sequences are SQVTM and ANQGSEA. The DNA of the CDR3 is TGCAGCGTTGGTCTACTCACCGGGGAGCTGTTTTTT. Translated: CSVGLLTGELFF.

This chain joins TRBV5-4 and TRBJ2-2; TRBD1 aligns across 7 bases. The germline V gene encodes CDR1 SGHNT and CDR2 YYREEE (reference sequence). CDR3 length equals 14 residues. The V gene end was trimmed by 4 bases and the J gene end by 5 bases; junction bases not matched to a gene: 5. CDR3 in amino acids: CASSQATGTGELFF. The CDR3 coding sequence is TGTGCCAGCAGCCAGGCGACAGGGACCGGGGAGCTGTTTTTT.

This rearrangement joins TRBV7-9 to TRBJ2-1, with D unclear. This CDR3 has 15 residues. V was cut by 1 base and J by 8 bases, with 15 bases left in between. CDR1 SEHNR and CDR2 FQNEAQ come from the germline V gene (reference sequence). The CDR3 is CASSLGQGSSYEQFF. The CDR3, as DNA: TGTGCCAGCAGCTTAGGTCAAGGTAGCAGCTATGAGCAGTTCTTC.

The CDR3 is CASTLDNSNTEAFF. CDR3 nucleotides: TGTGCCAGCACCTTGGACAACTCGAACACTGAAGCTTTCTTT. The V call is TRBV6-2 or TRBV6-3, the J call TRBJ1-1; the D gene is possibly TRBD1 (5 bases). V lost 7 bases and J 1 base, leaving 13 bases between the germline ends. The CDR3 totals 14 residues. In germline, CDR1 is MNHEY, CDR2 SVGEGT.

The CDR3 nucleotides read TGTGCCAGCAGTTACTCGATTGCGGGGGCTTCCTACGAGCAGTACTTC. Translation gives CASSYSIAGASYEQYF. The chain employs TRBV6-5 and TRBJ2-7, with D tentatively TRBD2 (7 bases). Germline CDR1 reads MNHEY; CDR2 reads SVGAGI. The CDR3 length is 16 residues. V was shortened by 0 bases and J by 1 base, with 13 bases between the two germline ends.

There are a few counts of this clonotype. The genes are TRBV20-1 and TRBJ2-3, with 12 bases lining up with TRBD2. In germline, CDR1 is DFQATT, CDR2 SNEGSKA (reference sequence). The CDR3 is 16 amino acids. The junction had 11 bases not matched to a gene; V was cut back by 2 bases and J by 8 bases. The CDR3 here is CSARPTTSGGRGTQYF. Written as DNA, the CDR3 is TGCAGTGCTAGACCCACCACTAGCGGGGGGCGCGGTACGCAGTATTTT.

The J gene is TRBJ1-1, the V gene TRBV4-3, with no clear D. V lost 0 bases and J lost 0, with 8 bases in between. This CDR3 comprises 15 residues. Germline CDR1 and CDR2: LGHNA and YSLEER. The CDR3 protein is CASSQDLLVNTEAFF. CDR3 coding DNA: TGCGCCAGCAGCCAAGATCTCCTGGTGAACACTGAAGCTTTCTTT.

J is TRBJ2-1 and V is TRBV7-9; D not resolved. The CDR3 runs to 14 residues. Germline values: CDR1 SEHNR, CDR2 FQNEAQ (reference sequence). V lost 5 bases, J lost 4 bases, and 12 bases lay in between. For the CDR3, the DNA is TGTGCCAGCAGCCCAACGTTGGGATACAATGAGCAGTTCTTC. Its protein product is CASSPTLGYNEQFF.

This clonotype was recorded a few times. The chain recombines TRBV6-2 or TRBV6-3 with TRBJ1-6; TRBD1 might be the D (5 bases). This CDR3 has 13 residues. The V end lost 5 bases, the J end lost 9 bases, and 11 bases lay between the germline ends. Germline V gene lookup returns CDR1 MNHEY and CDR2 SVGEGT. CDR3 nucleotides: TGTGCCAGCAGTCAGGGACGGAGTTCACCCCTCCACTTT. This translates into CASSQGRSSPLHF.

This clonotype was observed a handful of times. The chain links TRBV9 to TRBJ1-2, with D possibly being TRBD1 (5 bases). From germline, CDR1 is SGDLS and CDR2 YYNGEE. V was clipped by 0 bases and J by 10 bases, with 22 bases between them. This CDR3 spans 16 amino acids. The CDR3 DNA follows: TGTGCCAGCAGCGTAGAGGTAACAGGTTCCTCCGCAGCCTACACCTTC. Translated: CASSVEVTGSSAAYTF.